This T cell receptor (beta chain) was recorded in a study of blood T cell repertoires in COVID-19. One Seattle source followed patients from active infection through their disease course. Original data processing: Amplification of reference gene primers was used by the study to estimate nucleated cell counts. The protocol was immunoSEQ multiplex PCR, while the TCRdb copy is restricted to in-frame clones and leaves out a portion. V and J calls and clone size are given by that table; D and trimming were obtained from the DNA. The sample consists of about 250,000 clones, roughly 88% of them appearing once. V lost 7 bases, J lost 0 bases, and 15 bases lay in between. CDR3 length equals 15 residues. Germline V lookup: CDR1 LNHDA, CDR2 SQIVND (reference sequence).

This chain connects TRBV19 to TRBJ1-1; D might be TRBD1 (6 bases). The source is a woman older than 75 with COVID-19, enrolled during active disease. What was sequenced was peripheral blood. The CDR3 nucleotides are TGTGCCAGTAATAATGGGGACATCATGAACACTGAAGCTTTCTTT. Translation gives CASNNGDIMNTEAFF. The entire variable domain, with the rest obtained from reference TRBV19 and TRBJ1-1, is as follows: DGGITQSPKYLFRKEGQNVTLSCEQNLNHDAMYWYRQDPGQGLRLIYYSQIVNDFQKGDIAEGYSVSREKKESFPLTVTSAQKNPTAFYLCASNNGDIMNTEAFFGQGTRLTVV.